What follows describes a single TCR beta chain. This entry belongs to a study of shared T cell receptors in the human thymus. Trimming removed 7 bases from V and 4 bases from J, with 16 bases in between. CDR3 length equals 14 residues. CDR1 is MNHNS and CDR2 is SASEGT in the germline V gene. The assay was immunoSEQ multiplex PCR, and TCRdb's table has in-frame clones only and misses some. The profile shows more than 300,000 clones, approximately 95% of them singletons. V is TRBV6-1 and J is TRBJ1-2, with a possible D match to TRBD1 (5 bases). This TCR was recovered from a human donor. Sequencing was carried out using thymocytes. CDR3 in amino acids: CASTELRGLYGYTF. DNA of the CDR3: TGTGCCAGCACGGAACTCCGGGGCCTCTATGGCTACACCTTC.